This entry features one TCR beta chain sequence. Its antigen is currently unknown. This record comes from a study of OX40 agonist ivuxolimab in advanced cancers. Study information: Ivuxolimab, which is an agonistic anti-OX40 (CD134) antibody, was administered to the patients. The mean age was roughly 60 years, ranging from about 20 to 85, with around four fifths of participants male. Partial responses were observed in three patients, of whom one had hepatocellular carcinoma and two had cutaneous melanoma. Whole-study results and caveats: Low normalized clonal expansion also occurred in some nonresponding patients.

TCRdb keeps only in-frame clones here, not all; method: immunoSEQ multiplex PCR. The data contain about 96,000 clones, 84% of them singletons. The germline V gene encodes CDR1 MNHNS and CDR2 SASEGT. Germline trimming cut 4 bases from V and 8 bases from J; bases unmatched to any gene: 3. This CDR3 has 13 residues. The sequencing here drew on CD4+ or CD8+ T cells sorted from blood, taken in a trial of the OX40 agonist ivuxolimab. This chain connects TRBV6-1 to TRBJ1-2, with 11 positions matching TRBD1. The clonotype was recovered from an adult with an advanced solid tumor such as melanoma, head and neck, liver or kidney cancer. CDR3 loop: CASSAGTGGGYTF. The CDR3 nucleotides are TGTGCCAGCAGTGCCGGGACAGGGGGAGGCTACACCTTC.